Given below is one T cell receptor (beta chain) in context. Libraries were prepared by immunoSEQ multiplex PCR; TCRdb keeps only in-frame clonotypes and omits some of them. Of approximately 120,000 clones in the sample, 90% are singletons; the top ten hold around 4.5%. This entry comes from a study of T cell responses to AZD1222 COVID-19 vaccine. Trimming removed 4 bases from V and 1 base from J, with 9 bases in between. The CDR3 runs 14 residues. From germline, CDR1 is SGDLS and CDR2 YYNGEE. The sample here was peripheral blood, taken on day 0 of MenACWY control vaccination. J is TRBJ1-5 and V is TRBV9; D is uncertain. This clonotype originated in an adult in good health. The CDR3 DNA reads TGTGCCAGCAGCAAGTTACGCAGCAATCAGCCCCAGCATTTT. Amino acid sequence: CASSKLRSNQPQHF.